These 8 T cell receptor beta chains came from one sample sequenced in a study of blood T cells in healthy people across ages. With a J-beta primer mix and a sample-barcoded 5' primer, a second PCR ran about 6 to 11 cycles. A single record per CDR3 protein comes from TCRdb applying MiXCR to the 5' RACE reads. Of 550,000 to 750,000 distinct CDR3 sequences listed, 20% to 25% are singletons. Sample: blood. The receptors originated from a man between 70 and 80 years old in good health.

This rearrangement joins TRBV20-1 to TRBJ2-7; 10 bases map to TRBD2. Unmatched junction bases numbered 9, after V lost 5 bases and J lost 5 bases. CDR1 and CDR2 (germline): DFQATT, SNEGSKA (reference sequence). The CDR3 totals 14 residues. As DNA, the CDR3 is TGCAGTGCTTTGGGGCTAGCGGGAGTAAACGAGCAGTACTTC. It encodes CSALGLAGVNEQYF.

This clonotype came up a few times. The CDR3 sequence: CASSLASGLLQETQYF. Here the CDR3 DNA reads TGTGCCAGCAGCTTAGCGTCAGGACTATTACAAGAGACCCAGTACTTC. The V call is TRBV11-1, the J call TRBJ2-5, with a possible D match to TRBD2 (6 bases). Germline CDR1 is SGHAT and CDR2 is FQDESV (reference sequence). Trimming took 0 bases from V and 2 from J, leaving 13 bases between them. This CDR3 region has 16 residues.

The sample holds a few counts of this clonotype. The chain employs TRBV24-1 and TRBJ1-5; no clear D. V lost 0 bases and J lost 5, with 10 bases in between. The CDR3 covers 15 residues. Germline CDR1 reads KGHDR; CDR2 reads SFDVKD. DNA for the CDR3: TGTGCCACCAGTGATTTGATCCAGGAGGATCAGCCCCAGCATTTT. It translates to CATSDLIQEDQPQHF.

This rearrangement joins TRBV11-2 to TRBJ1-1; TRBD1 aligns across 8 bases. CDR1 and CDR2 (germline): SGHAT, FQNNGV. Trimming at V came to 0 bases and at J to 1 base, leaving 10 bases not matched to a gene. The CDR3 sequence is 18 residues long. CDR3 amino acids: CASSLDSRQGLGNTEAFF. In nucleotides, the CDR3 is TGTGCCAGCAGCTTAGATTCCAGACAGGGGCTTGGGAACACTGAAGCTTTCTTT.

The chain is built from TRBV6-5 and TRBJ1-1, with 10 bases identical to TRBD1. V lost 10 bases to trimming and J lost 4 bases; unmatched junction nucleotides: 9. Germline-derived CDR1 and CDR2 are MNHEY and SVGAGI. The CDR3 extends over 14 amino acids. This CDR3 is CATWDRGKGTEAFF. The CDR3, as DNA: TGTGCCACCTGGGACAGGGGTAAAGGCACTGAAGCTTTCTTT.

This clonotype was counted between two and nine times. The gene calls are TRBV20-1 and TRBJ2-6; D might be TRBD2 (5 bases). This CDR3 contains 18 residues. The V end lost 4 bases, the J end lost 0 bases, and 19 bases lay between the germline ends. CDR1 is DFQATT and CDR2 is SNEGSKA in the germline V gene (reference sequence). In DNA, the CDR3 is TGCAGTGCTATTCTGGGAGTGACTCGAGACTCTGGGGCCAACGTCCTGACTTTC. Protein: CSAILGVTRDSGANVLTF.

This clonotype has just a few counts. CDR3 sequence (DNA): TGCAGTGCTAGAGGACCGACCCGGGATGAGACCCAGTACTTC. This sequence encodes CSARGPTRDETQYF. The chain uses TRBV20-1 and TRBJ2-5; D perhaps matches TRBD2 (5 bases). Germline CDR1 DFQATT, CDR2 SNEGSKA (reference sequence). This CDR3 has 14 residues. The ends were cut back, 1 base at V and 5 bases at J, with 14 bases in the middle.

This clonotype occurred many times. The chain combines TRBV5-1 with TRBJ1-1; TRBD1 matches 8 bases. CDR1 is SGHRS, CDR2 YFSETQ, per germline. The CDR3 loop spans 16 amino acids. The junction had 5 bases not matched to a gene; V was cut back by 1 base and J by 0 bases. The CDR3 region has the DNA TGCGCCAGCAGCTTGAGTCAGGGGGCTGTGAACACTGAAGCTTTCTTT. Its translation is CASSLSQGAVNTEAFF.